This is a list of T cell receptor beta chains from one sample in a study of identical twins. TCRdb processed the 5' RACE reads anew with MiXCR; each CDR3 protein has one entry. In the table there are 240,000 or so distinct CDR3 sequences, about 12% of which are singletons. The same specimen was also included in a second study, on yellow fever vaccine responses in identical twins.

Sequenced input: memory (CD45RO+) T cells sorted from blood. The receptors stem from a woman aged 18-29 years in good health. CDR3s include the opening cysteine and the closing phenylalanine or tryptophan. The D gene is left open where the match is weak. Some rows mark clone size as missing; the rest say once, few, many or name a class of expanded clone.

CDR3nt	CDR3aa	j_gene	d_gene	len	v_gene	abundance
TGTGCCAGCAGCCAAGCGGGGGCAGATACGCAGTATTTT	CASSQAGADTQYF	TRBJ2-3	-	13	TRBV3-1	many
TGCGCCAGCAGCCCTGGGACAGCGATCTCTGGAAACACCATATATTTT	CASSPGTAISGNTIYF	TRBJ1-3	TRBD1	16	TRBV5-1	many
TGCAGTGCTAGAGAAGCGGGAATGGCCACTGAAGCTTTCTTT	CSAREAGMATEAFF	TRBJ1-1	-	14	TRBV20-1	many
TGCAGTGCTAGAAGAGGGAACGAGCAGTACTTC	CSARRGNEQYF	TRBJ2-7	-	11	TRBV20-1	many
TGTGCCAGTAGTACCGGGGGAAGCACCGGGGAGCTGTTTTTT	CASSTGGSTGELFF	TRBJ2-2	-	14	TRBV19	few
TGTGCCAGCAGCGGGTATGTCTCAGGGGGCGAGCAGTACTTC	CASSGYVSGGEQYF	TRBJ2-7	TRBD1	14	TRBV9	few
TGCGCCAGCAGCTTAACGGCCGGGACAGGGGGCCTTGGCTATGGCTACACCTTC	CASSLTAGTGGLGYGYTF	TRBJ1-2	TRBD1	18	TRBV5-1	few
TGTGCCACCCAACAGGGAACAAACACCGGGGAGCTGTTTTTT	CATQQGTNTGELFF	TRBJ2-2	-	14	TRBV6-2/TRBV6-3	-
TGTGCCAGCAGCGTCGGGAAAACCTTGGGCTGGGGAGAGACCCAGTACTTC	CASSVGKTLGWGETQYF	TRBJ2-5	-	17	TRBV5-5	few
TGCAGCGTTGTTCGGGGGAACACCGGGGAGCTGTTTTTT	CSVVRGNTGELFF	TRBJ2-2	-	13	TRBV29-1	many